This TCR beta chain is drawn from a study of identical twins. Study observations and caveats: The models gave estimates that fell short of the out-of-frame TCR alpha sharing seen in monozygotic twins. Findings depended on cross-sectional statistics rather than tracking the same donors.

CDR3 length equals 13 residues. The germline V and J ends were trimmed by 1 base and 10 bases, with 12 bases remaining between them. CDR1 is SEHNR, CDR2 FQNEAQ, per germline (reference sequence). About this clonotype: The antigen is unknown.

A universal primer site was created by template switching, with the cDNA bearing unique molecular identifiers. TCRdb analysed the 5' RACE reads with MiXCR anew, one entry per CDR3 protein. Among about 520,000 distinct CDR3 sequences listed, 20% to 25% were seen once. These data were likewise used in another study, on T cells expressing NK-cell markers. In that study: CD3+CD56+NKG2C+, CD3+CD56+NKG2C- and CD3+CD56-NKG2C+ T cells, once sorted, supplied the TCR beta repertoires.

The clonotype originates from a woman younger than 30 in good health. The specimen sequenced was CD4+ T cells sorted from blood. The genes are TRBV7-9 and TRBJ2-3, with a weak D call TRBD1 (5 bases). In nucleotides, the CDR3 is TGTGCCAGCAGCTTAGGGACATTCCGGGCGCAGTATTTT. Amino acids: CASSLGTFRAQYF.